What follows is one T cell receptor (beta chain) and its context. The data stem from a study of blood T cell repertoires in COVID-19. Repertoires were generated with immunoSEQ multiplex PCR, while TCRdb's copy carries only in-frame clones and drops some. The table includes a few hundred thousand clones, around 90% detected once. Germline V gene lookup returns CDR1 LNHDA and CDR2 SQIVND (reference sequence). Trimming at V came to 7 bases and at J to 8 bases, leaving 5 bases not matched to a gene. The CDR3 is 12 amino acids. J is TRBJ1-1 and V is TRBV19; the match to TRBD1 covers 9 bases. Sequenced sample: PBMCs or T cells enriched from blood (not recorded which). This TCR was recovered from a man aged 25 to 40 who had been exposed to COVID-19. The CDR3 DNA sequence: TGTGCCAGTAACCGGGACAGGGACGAAGCTTTCTTT. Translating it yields CASNRDRDEAFF.